The present entry profiles one T cell receptor beta chain with its context. Using immunoSEQ multiplex PCR, the repertoire was profiled, and TCRdb retains in-frame clones only, with some absent. The sample contains 56,000 or so clones, 82% of which appear only once. This record belongs to a study of memory CD4+ T cells and cytomegalovirus serostatus. The sort gate was single viable CD3+CD4+CD8-CD45RO+ cells for memory CD4+ T cells. Trimming took 2 bases from V and 6 from J, leaving 15 bases between them. The CDR3 contains 16 residues. Germline V gene lookup returns CDR1 SGHRS and CDR2 YFSETQ. The sequence derives from an adult in good health and CMV-seronegative. The chain carries TRBV5-1 and TRBJ1-6; D is perhaps TRBD1 (6 bases). Sequencing was done on a sample of memory CD4+ T cells from blood. The CDR3 is CASSFGGRQANSPLHF. CDR3 nucleotides: TGCGCCAGCAGCTTTGGGGGTAGACAGGCTAATTCACCCCTCCACTTT.